This T cell receptor (beta chain) stems from a study of CD8 T cells in Susac syndrome. The table lists this clonotype with a count of one. Its antigen is undetermined. Study-level findings and limits: The authors acknowledged that their TCR sequencing and HLA analysis involved a relatively small number of individuals.

After extraction with the RNeasy kit, roughly 0.5 to 1 ug of the RNA was reverse transcribed using random hexamers. By means of immunoSEQ multiplex PCR, TCR beta CDR3 spanning 54 Vbeta and 13 Jbeta underwent amplification. Each CDR3 protein is one row after TCRdb ran MiXCR on the immunoSEQ multiplex PCR reads. The data show 95,000 to 150,000 distinct CDR3 sequences, around 95% seen once. Trimming removed 2 bases at V and 4 bases at J, with 12 bases between. This CDR3 is 15 amino acids long. Per germline, CDR1 LNHNV and CDR2 YYDKDF (reference sequence). All included Susac syndrome patients satisfied recently defined diagnostic criteria for definite or probable disease.

This receptor was identified in a human donor with Susac syndrome. Sample: CD8+ T cells from PBMCs. V and J are TRBV15 and TRBJ2-1; D is undetermined. The CDR3 nucleotides are TGTGCCACCAGCAGACTAGACGCTGTTTACAATGAGCAGTTCTTC. Translated, it gives CATSRLDAVYNEQFF.